The entry below describes one T cell receptor beta chain. This sample was taken from a study of blood T cell repertoires in COVID-19. Study summary: Acute and convalescent COVID-19 samples came from the United States, Italy and Spain. T cells, B-cell-depleted T cells, or PBMCs supplied cDNA or gDNA.

CDR3 length equals 15 residues. Germline CDR1 SEHNR, CDR2 FQNEAQ (reference sequence). The V and J ends lost 0 bases and 5 bases respectively, with 13 bases between them. How the authors handled the data: Nucleated cell number was recorded as an estimate derived from reference gene primer amplification. The method was immunoSEQ multiplex PCR; TCRdb's version includes in-frame clones alone and lacks a portion of them. Clonal size and the V and J genes are those of that table, whereas D and trimming came from the DNA. The sample comprises under 150,000 clones, almost 90% of which are singletons, and approximately 2.4% rests with the top ten.

The V and J genes are TRBV7-9 and TRBJ2-5, with D possibly TRBD2 on 6 matching bases. The sequence came from a human donor in a cohort sampled during active COVID-19. The material sequenced was peripheral blood. The CDR3 is CASSLATGVQETQYF. CDR3 nucleotide sequence: TGTGCCAGCAGCTTAGCTACGGGGGTCCAGGAGACCCAGTACTTC.